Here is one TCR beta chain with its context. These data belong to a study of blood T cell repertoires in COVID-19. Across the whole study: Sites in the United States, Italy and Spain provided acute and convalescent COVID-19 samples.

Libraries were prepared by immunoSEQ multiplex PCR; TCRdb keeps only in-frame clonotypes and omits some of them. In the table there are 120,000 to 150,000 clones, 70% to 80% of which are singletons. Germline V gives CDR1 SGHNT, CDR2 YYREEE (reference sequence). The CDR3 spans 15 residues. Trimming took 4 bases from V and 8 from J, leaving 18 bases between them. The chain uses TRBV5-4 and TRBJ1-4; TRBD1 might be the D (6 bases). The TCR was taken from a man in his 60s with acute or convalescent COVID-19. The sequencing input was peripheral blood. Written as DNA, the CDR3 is TGTGCCAGCAGCCACAACAGCGGGGGCCGGGAAAAACTGTTTTTT. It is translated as CASSHNSGGREKLFF.